These 8 T cell receptor beta chains share one sample of origin, sequenced in a study of tumor and adjacent non-tumor tissue in lung cancer. The template was RNA from unsorted bulk tissue. Three rounds of nested PCR, following a modified ARM-PCR protocol, produced the TCRbeta library. TCRdb itself ran the multiplex PCR reads through MiXCR, one entry per CDR3 protein. The repertoire holds tens of thousands of distinct CDR3 sequences, about 80% seen once, with 25% to 30% in the top ten. Sample: lung tumor tissue. The origin of the receptors is a man between 60 and 75 years old with non-small cell lung cancer.

With regard to this clonotype: Relative to the germline gene, one junction end is altered; a read error may explain this. This rearrangement joins TRBV10-2 to TRBJ2-1, with a possible D match to TRBD2 (6 bases). CDR3 length: 15 residues. CDR1 is WSHSY and CDR2 is SAAADI in the germline V gene. Here the CDR3 reads CSSIGGEQTYNEQLF. For the CDR3, the DNA is TGCTCCAGCATAGGAGGGGAACAGACCTACAATGAGCAGCTCTTC.

The table lists this clonotype with many counts. This chain joins TRBV29-1 and TRBJ1-2, with D unclear. Germline CDR1 is SQVTM and CDR2 is ANQGSEA. V lost 4 bases and J 6 bases, leaving 12 bases between the germline ends. This CDR3 comprises 12 residues. In DNA, the CDR3 is TGCAGCGTTGTTGATTGGTCTCATGGCTACACCTTC. Its translation is CSVVDWSHGYTF.

As concerns this clonotype: Mismatch with germline at one junction end may stem from a read error. V gene TRBV12-3 or TRBV12-4 combines with J gene TRBJ2-5; D remains ambiguous. The CDR3 is made up of 14 amino acids. The CDR3 protein is CASSLGHLHETKYF. In DNA form, the CDR3 reads TGTGCCAGCAGTTTAGGGCATTTACATGAGACCAAGTACTTC.

With respect to this clonotype: The conserved phenylalanine or tryptophan is not found at the CDR3 terminus, so this likely reflects a read error. The limits of the CDR3 on the DNA are not certain, so only TCRdb's listed CDR3 is given. The chain carries TRBV6-1 and TRBJ2-7; TRBD1 is taken as the D call from the table, unchecked against the DNA. Germline V gene data show CDR1 as MNHNS and CDR2 as SASEGT. The CDR3 totals 13 residues, both ends included. CDR3 in amino acids: CASSESLRVEEYY.

The gene calls are TRBV6-1 and TRBJ2-5; D might be TRBD1 (6 bases). Germline V gives CDR1 MNHNS, CDR2 SASEGT. This CDR3 has 14 amino acids. CDR3 nucleotide sequence: TGTGCTAACATGATGCAGGGGAATAGAGAGACCCAGTACTTC. Protein sequence: CANMMQGNRETQYF.

This rearrangement joins TRBV7-9 to TRBJ1-1, with a possible D match to TRBD1 (5 bases). CDR3 length equals 12 residues. Trimming pared 6 bases from V and 6 bases from J, leaving 11 bases between. The V gene's germline CDR1 is SEHNR and CDR2 FQNEAQ (reference sequence). CDR3 in amino acids: CASRSGHAEAFF. Here the CDR3 DNA reads TGTGCCAGCAGATCTGGACACGCTGAAGCTTTCTTT.

The CDR3 DNA reads as TGTGCCAGCACCCCAGCCTCTTCCGACTATGGCTACACCTTC. As protein: CASTPASSDYGYTF. The rearrangement joins TRBV12-3 or TRBV12-4 to TRBJ1-2, with D unclear. The CDR3 runs 14 residues. V was shortened by 7 bases and J by 3 bases, with 15 bases between the two germline ends.

This clonotype was detected many times. The V call is TRBV6-1, the J call TRBJ1-1, with D perhaps matching TRBD1 (5 bases). Germline CDR1 reads MNHNS; CDR2 reads SASEGT. The V end was cut by 7 bases, the J end by 5 bases, with 11 bases between. The CDR3 is 12 amino acids. CDR3 amino acids: CASTRGGTEAFF. The DNA for the CDR3 is TGTGCCAGCACTAGGGGAGGAACTGAAGCTTTCTTT.